This paragraph reports one T cell receptor beta chain. Its matching antigen is unknown. Stated time point: pre-treatment sample, taken before nivolumab and TIL therapy. Adults with stage 4 NSCLC were enrolled in a phase I trial. Germline-derived CDR1 and CDR2 are SGHRS and YFSETQ. The CDR3 totals 15 residues. Trimming cost V 4 bases and J 7 bases; bases outside gene matches: 7. Sequencing used immunoSEQ v3. This table comes from immunoSEQ multiplex PCR, and its TCRdb copy is limited to in-frame clones, with some not included. Here the sample spans some 57,000 clones, about nine tenths being singletons. This entry belongs to a study of TIL therapy for anti-PD-1-resistant metastatic lung cancer. As for the study in general: By whole-exome sequencing, median non-synonymous tumor mutation burden was roughly 1.6 mutations per megabase. Study-wide points: TIL clonotype persistence in blood showed no apparent association with response. The cohort had more treatment-naive, never-smoker and oncogene-addicted patients than typical.

The source was blood, collected at baseline. The sequence was obtained from a person aged 25 to 80 with non-small cell lung cancer. The genes are TRBV5-1 and TRBJ2-1; 11 bases align to TRBD2. CDR3 nucleotide sequence: TGCGCCAGCAGCGTGTTGACTAGCGGGACTAATGAGCAGTTCTTC. Translation gives CASSVLTSGTNEQFF.